These 26 T cell receptor beta chains came from one sample sequenced in a study of cytomegalovirus exposure and HLA in healthy donors (dated by TCRdb to about 2017). The protocol used for the library was the immunoSEQ multiplex PCR assay. TCRdb took over this immuneACCESS table, retaining in-frame rearrangements with V and J assigned. Such tables are incomplete; in checked studies, under half of the missing clones stem from an unresolved V gene, and the remainder is unexplained. For this sample the table gives roughly 60,000 clones, of which around 94% were detected only once. The ten largest clones take up under 3% of the sample. Sample: PBMCs. These receptor sequences come from a man between 18 and 35 years old in good health and CMV-seronegative.

This rearrangement joins TRBV10-3 to TRBJ2-7; D not certain. V lost 3 bases and J lost 4, with 16 bases in between. Germline lookup yields CDR1 ENHRY and CDR2 SYGVKD. The CDR3 length is 15 residues. The CDR3: CAISDPTESPYEQYF. CDR3 sequence (DNA): TGTGCCATCAGTGACCCGACGGAGTCCCCGTACGAGCAGTACTTC.

V usage is TRBV5-1 and J usage is TRBJ2-5; 10 bases match TRBD2. The trim removed 3 bases at V and 1 base at J, leaving 6 bases unmatched. The CDR3 runs 16 residues. Looked up from germline, CDR1 is SGHRS and CDR2 is YFSETQ. The CDR3 bases are TGCGCCAGCAGCTCGGACGGACTAGCGGTCCAAGAGACCCAGTACTTC. It encodes CASSSDGLAVQETQYF.

The chain recombines TRBV25-1 with TRBJ2-7; 16 nucleotides align to TRBD2. The CDR3 is 18 residues long. Germline loops: CDR1 MGHDK, CDR2 SYGVNS. V shed 5 bases and J 3 bases; nucleotides not matched to a gene: 10. CDR3 nucleotides: TGTGCCAGCAGTTCCCCCCCAGGGACTAGCGGGAGGGTCTACGAGCAGTACTTC. This translates into CASSSPPGTSGRVYEQYF.

The chain combines TRBV7-8 with TRBJ2-6; 10 bases align to TRBD1. This CDR3 has 18 residues. V gave up 5 bases and J gave up 2 bases; unmatched junction bases: 9. Germline lookup yields CDR1 SGHVS and CDR2 FQNEAQ. CDR3 sequence reads: CASSRRTGGGAGANVLTF. As DNA, the CDR3 is TGTGCCAGCAGCCGTAGGACAGGGGGTGGGGCTGGGGCCAACGTCCTGACTTTC. The entire variable domain, with the rest obtained from reference TRBV7-8 and TRBJ2-6, is as follows: GAGVSQSPRYKVAKRGQDVALRCDPISGHVSLFWYQQALGQGPEFLTYFQNEAQLDKSGLPSDRFFAERPEGSVSTLKIQRTQQEDSAVYLCASSRRTGGGAGANVLTFGAGSRLTVL.

This chain uses TRBV2 with TRBJ1-4, with 7 bases aligning to TRBD1. CDR1 and CDR2 from the germline V gene are SNHLY and FYNNEI. V was clipped by 8 bases and J by 8 bases; unmatched bases: 8. The CDR3 loop spans 13 amino acids. Here the CDR3 reads CASQQGPGEKLFF. CDR3 coding DNA: TGTGCCAGCCAACAGGGGCCGGGGGAAAAACTGTTTTTT.

The chain combines TRBV29-1 with TRBJ2-5, with 9 nucleotides matching TRBD1. Per the germline V gene, CDR1 is SQVTM and CDR2 is ANQGSEA. V shed 4 bases, J shed 5 bases, and the junction held 5 bases outside the gene matches. CDR3 length: 13 amino acids. The CDR3 nucleotides read TGCAGCGTTGCGGGACAGGGTTGGGAGACCCAGTACTTC. As protein: CSVAGQGWETQYF.

This chain uses TRBV7-2 with TRBJ2-3; maybe TRBD2 (5 bases). This CDR3 contains 16 residues. Germline CDR1 reads SGHTA; CDR2 reads FQGNSA. Between the trimmed V and J ends, which lost 5 bases and 2 bases, there was a span of 17 bases. The chain's CDR3 is CASSHLLTGITDTQYF. CDR3 DNA sequence: TGTGCCAGCAGCCATTTGCTGACGGGGATCACAGATACGCAGTATTTT.

The V gene is TRBV4-1, the J gene TRBJ2-2; D perhaps matches TRBD1 (5 bases). The CDR3 consists of 15 residues. In germline, CDR1 is MGHRA, CDR2 YSYEKL. Trimming removed 0 bases at V and 5 bases at J, with 10 bases between. The CDR3: CASSQDRAETGELFF. As DNA, the CDR3 is TGCGCCAGCAGCCAAGACAGGGCGGAGACCGGGGAGCTGTTTTTT.

The chain couples TRBV28 to TRBJ2-1; the D gene is possibly TRBD2 (6 bases). The CDR3 spans 13 residues. V was pared by 11 bases and J by 0 bases, with 11 bases between. Germline CDR1 and CDR2: MDHEN and SYDVKM. The CDR3 region is CAAGTPSYNEQFF. The CDR3 DNA reads TGTGCCGCCGGGACTCCCTCCTACAATGAGCAGTTCTTC.

This sequence joins TRBV28 and TRBJ2-1; 10 bases align to TRBD2. V lost 8 bases, J lost 5 bases, and 3 bases stayed unmatched. CDR1 and CDR2 (germline): MDHEN, SYDVKM. The CDR3 length is 13 residues. The CDR3 protein is CASGLAEDNEQFF. The CDR3 bases are TGTGCCAGCGGACTAGCGGAAGACAATGAGCAGTTCTTC.

CDR3 bases: TGCAGCGTGGGGACTCCGAACACTGAAGCTTTCTTT. This encodes CSVGTPNTEAFF. The V gene is TRBV29-1, the J gene TRBJ1-1, with a possible D match to TRBD1 (5 bases). Germline V gene lookup returns CDR1 SQVTM and CDR2 ANQGSEA. CDR3 length equals 12 residues. The V and J ends lost 6 bases and 1 base respectively, with 9 bases between them.

The gene calls are TRBV5-6 and TRBJ2-7; 9 bases are shared with TRBD1. V lost 4 bases and J lost 3; bases outside the gene matches: 5. CDR3 length: 14 amino acids. CDR1 and CDR2 from the germline V gene are SGHDT and YYEEEE. CDR3 sequence reads: CASSIDRGYYEQYF. In nucleotides, the CDR3 is TGTGCCAGCAGCATCGACAGGGGGTACTACGAGCAGTACTTC.

The sample holds one count of this clone. The chain uses TRBV7-2 and TRBJ2-7, with D perhaps TRBD1 (5 bases). V lost 4 bases and J 2 bases, leaving 9 bases between the germline ends. The CDR3 has 13 residues. Germline CDR1 is SGHTA and CDR2 is FQGNSA. DNA of the CDR3: TGTGCCAGCAGCTACGACAGCGCCTACGAGCAGTACTTC. As protein: CASSYDSAYEQYF.

This clone was found once. The rearrangement links TRBV27 to TRBJ1-4, with D tentatively TRBD1 (5 bases). Trimming shortened V by 8 bases and J by 8 bases, and 21 bases separated the two germline ends. CDR3 length: 15 residues. CDR1 MNHEY and CDR2 SMNVEV come from the germline V gene (reference sequence). The CDR3 loop reads CASSLSTGGVEKLFF. The DNA of the CDR3 is TGTGCCAGCTCGCTCTCCACAGGCGGGGTCGAAAAACTGTTTTTT.

This clone was found once. V and J are TRBV5-1 and TRBJ2-3; TRBD2 is a possible D gene (6 bases). The germline gives CDR1 SGHRS, CDR2 YFSETQ. With 3 bases removed from V and 2 bases from J, the gap between germline ends came to 13 bases. The CDR3 totals 15 residues. Written as DNA, the CDR3 is TGCGCCAGCAGCTCCCCCGGGACTGACACAGATACGCAGTATTTT. The encoded protein is CASSSPGTDTDTQYF. The full variable domain, its missing parts supplied by reference TRBV5-1 and TRBJ2-3, is KAGVTQTPRYLIKTRGQQVTLSCSPISGHRSVSWYQQTPGQGLQFLFEYFSETQRNKGNFPGRFSGRQFSNSRSEMNVSTLELGDSALYLCASSSPGTDTDTQYFGPGTRLTVL.

The rearrangement joins TRBV15 to TRBJ2-7; 9 nucleotides agree with TRBD1. Germline-derived CDR1 and CDR2 are LNHNV and YYDKDF (reference sequence). V lost 3 bases to trimming and J lost 3 bases; unmatched junction nucleotides: 6. The CDR3 runs to 15 residues. This CDR3 reads CATSRGGQGIYEQYF. As DNA, the CDR3 is TGTGCCACCAGCAGGGGTGGACAGGGGATCTACGAGCAGTACTTC.

V is TRBV5-4 and J is TRBJ2-5, with 9 bases aligning to TRBD2. Germline V gene sequence: CDR1 SGHNT, CDR2 YYREEE (reference sequence). V lost 4 bases and J lost 5; bases outside the gene matches: 0. This CDR3 contains 12 residues. The DNA of the CDR3 is TGTGCCAGCAGCGCGGGGGGGGAGACCCAGTACTTC. It is translated as CASSAGGETQYF. Variable domain in full (rest from reference TRBV5-4 and TRBJ2-5): ETGVTQSPTHLIKTRGQQVTLRCSSQSGHNTVSWYQQALGQGPQFIFQYYREEENGRGNFPPRFSGLQFPNYSSELNVNALELDDSALYLCASSAGGETQYFGPGTRLLVL.

This sequence joins TRBV5-1 and TRBJ2-2, with 9 bases lining up with TRBD2. J lost 0 bases, V lost 4 bases, and 4 bases had no gene match. The CDR3 runs 16 residues. Germline V lookup: CDR1 SGHRS, CDR2 YFSETQ. CDR3 region: CASSVLAGTNTGELFF. The CDR3 DNA is TGCGCCAGCAGCGTGCTAGCGGGAACGAACACCGGGGAGCTGTTTTTT. Variable domain in full (rest from reference TRBV5-1 and TRBJ2-2): KAGVTQTPRYLIKTRGQQVTLSCSPISGHRSVSWYQQTPGQGLQFLFEYFSETQRNKGNFPGRFSGRQFSNSRSEMNVSTLELGDSALYLCASSVLAGTNTGELFFGEGSRLTVL.

This rearrangement joins TRBV15 to TRBJ2-4; D remains ambiguous. CDR1 is LNHNV, CDR2 YYDKDF, per germline (reference sequence). CDR3 length: 13 residues. V gave up 0 bases and J gave up 9 bases, with 9 bases separating them. CDR3 nucleotide sequence: TGTGCCACCAGCAGAGATCGGGTCGGCATTCAGTACTTC. Its translation is CATSRDRVGIQYF. The full variable domain, with the rest looked up from reference TRBV15 and TRBJ2-4, is DAMVIQNPRYQVTQFGKPVTLSCSQTLNHNVMYWYQQKSSQAPKLLFHYYDKDFNNEADTPDNFQSRRPNTSFCFLDIRSPGLGDTAMYLCATSRDRVGIQYFGAGTRLSVL.

V is TRBV6-5 and J is TRBJ1-2; D is uncertain. Looked up from germline, CDR1 is MNHEY and CDR2 is SVGAGI. Between the trimmed V and J ends, which lost 8 bases and 4 bases, there was a span of 14 bases. This CDR3 spans 13 amino acids. The CDR3 loop is CASRTGGTYGYTF. The CDR3 nucleotides are TGTGCCAGCCGGACCGGAGGCACCTATGGCTACACCTTC.

The chain is built from TRBV29-1 and TRBJ2-7; D uncertain. V was cut by 6 bases and J by 0 bases, with 12 bases left in between. This CDR3 contains 13 residues. CDR1 is SQVTM, CDR2 ANQGSEA, per germline. The chain's CDR3 is CSVYSATSYEQYF. CDR3 coding DNA: TGCAGCGTATACAGTGCTACCTCCTACGAGCAGTACTTC.

V usage is TRBV5-1 and J usage is TRBJ2-7; maybe TRBD2 (5 bases). The germline gives CDR1 SGHRS, CDR2 YFSETQ. V shed 0 bases and J shed 2 bases, with 15 bases lying between them. CDR3 size: 16 residues. CDR3 residues: CASSLGGLARTYEQYF. In DNA, the CDR3 is TGCGCCAGCAGCTTGGGTGGCCTAGCAAGGACCTACGAGCAGTACTTC.

The V and J genes are TRBV6-1 and TRBJ2-7; perhaps TRBD2 as D (5 bases). In germline, CDR1 is MNHNS, CDR2 SASEGT. Trimming left V 8 bases short and J 4 bases short, with 18 bases between. The CDR3 covers 14 residues. CDR3 in amino acids: CASCPLRTSYEQYF. In DNA form, the CDR3 reads TGTGCCAGCTGTCCCCTCAGGACTTCGTACGAGCAGTACTTC.

The chain couples TRBV5-8 to TRBJ2-5; 9 nucleotides match TRBD2. Germline CDR1 is SGHTS and CDR2 is YDEGEE. The ends lost 4 bases at V and 5 bases at J; junction bases unmatched: 12. This CDR3 has 16 residues. DNA of the CDR3: TGTGCCAGCAGCATCCTTAGCGGGAGCTCTCAGGAGACCCAGTACTTC. This codes for CASSILSGSSQETQYF. The whole variable domain, filled in from reference TRBV5-8 and TRBJ2-5, reads EAGVTQSPTHLIKTRGQQATLRCSPISGHTSVYWYQQALGLGLQFLLWYDEGEERNRGNFPPRFSGRQFPNYSSELNVNALELEDSALYLCASSILSGSSQETQYFGPGTRLLVL.

The sample holds one count of this clone. The CDR3 spells CASSLVRGRQETQYF. CDR3 coding DNA: TGTGCCAGCAGCTTAGTCAGGGGCCGTCAAGAGACCCAGTACTTC. J is TRBJ2-5 and V is TRBV11-2; D may be TRBD1 (6 bases). CDR1 is SGHAT, CDR2 FQNNGV, per germline. V lost 1 base, J lost 2 bases, and 11 bases lay in between. The CDR3 has 15 residues. The entire variable domain, with the rest obtained from reference TRBV11-2 and TRBJ2-5, is as follows: EAGVAQSPRYKIIEKRQSVAFWCNPISGHATLYWYQQILGQGPKLLIQFQNNGVVDDSQLPKDRFSAERLKGVDSTLKIQPAKLEDSAVYLCASSLVRGRQETQYFGPGTRLLVL.

The genes are TRBV6-5 and TRBJ2-1, with D possibly TRBD2 on 6 matching bases. The ends were cut back, 6 bases at V and 11 bases at J, with 17 bases in the middle. The CDR3 totals 13 residues. CDR1 is MNHEY and CDR2 is SVGAGI in the germline V gene. The DNA for the CDR3 is TGTGCCAGCAGCAAACTTACCGGGACTCAGCAGTTCTTC. This codes for CASSKLTGTQQFF.